These 24 T cell receptor beta chains originate from one sample sequenced in a study of cytomegalovirus exposure and HLA in healthy donors. The primer mix had 60 Vbeta and 13 Jbeta primers. The repertoire was sequenced with immunoSEQ multiplex PCR; TCRdb's copy has only in-frame clones and lacks some. The table records about 150,000 clones, about four fifths of them present only once. Sequences were obtained from PBMCs. These receptors came from a man aged 18-30 years in good health and CMV-seronegative.

On this clone: At one end, the junction sequence differs from germline, possibly due to a read error. The sample contains more than one DNA sequence encoding this CDR3. The chain links TRBV25-1 to TRBJ1-1, with a possible D match to TRBD1 (6 bases). CDR1 is MGHDK and CDR2 is SYGVNS in the germline V gene. CDR3 length: 13 residues. The CDR3 coding sequence is TGTGCCAGCAGCCGCGGGGGCTACACTGAAGCCTTCTTT. This sequence encodes CASSRGGYTEAFF. Looking up the rest from reference TRBV25-1 and TRBJ1-1 gives the full variable domain: EADIYQTPRYLVIGTGKKITLECSQTMGHDKMYWYQQDPGMELHLIHYSYGVNSTEKGDLSSESTVSRIRTEHFPLTLESARPSHTSQYLCASSRGGYTEAFFGQGTRLTVV.

This chain uses TRBV19 with TRBJ2-3; 7 nucleotides line up with TRBD2. In germline, CDR1 is LNHDA, CDR2 SQIVND (reference sequence). There are 16 residues in the CDR3. V trimming: 2 bases; J trimming: 3 bases; junction bases outside the gene matches: 8. The CDR3 coding sequence is TGTGCCAGTAGTATACGGAGCGGGGAATATACAGATACGCAGTATTTT. Translation gives CASSIRSGEYTDTQYF.

The DNA for the CDR3 is TGTGCCAGCAGTCATAGCGGGGCTAGCACAGATACGCAGTATTTT. This codes for CASSHSGASTDTQYF. This chain connects TRBV9 to TRBJ2-3; 8 nucleotides match TRBD2. V shed 5 bases and J 0 bases; nucleotides not matched to a gene: 5. The CDR3 runs to 15 residues. Germline CDR1 is SGDLS and CDR2 is YYNGEE.

The rearrangement links TRBV19 to TRBJ1-3; TRBD1 matches 7 bases. This CDR3 spans 16 amino acids. Germline trimming cut 5 bases from V and 2 bases from J; bases unmatched to any gene: 9. CDR1 LNHDA and CDR2 SQIVND come from the germline V gene (reference sequence). For the CDR3, the DNA is TGTGCCAGTAGTCTTCGCGGGACAGACCCTGGAAACACCATATATTTT. Protein: CASSLRGTDPGNTIYF.

This chain links TRBV27 with TRBJ2-1; 8 bases are shared with TRBD1. The CDR3 spans 15 residues. The germline gives CDR1 MNHEY, CDR2 SMNVEV (reference sequence). Trimming took 5 bases from V and 3 from J; bases not matched to a gene: 6. The CDR3 here is CASSNPGQVYNEQFF. The CDR3 nucleotides are TGTGCCAGCAGTAACCCGGGACAGGTCTACAATGAGCAGTTCTTC.

Concerning this clone itself: The junction differs from germline at one of its ends, possibly a read error. J is TRBJ1-2 and V is TRBV4-2; possibly TRBD1 for D (5 bases). CDR3 length: 13 amino acids. Looked up from germline, CDR1 is LGHNA and CDR2 is YNFKEQ. The CDR3 DNA reads as TGTGCCAGCAGCCAAAAATGGGGGGGGACCCTAGACTTC. It translates to CASSQKWGGTLDF.

The chain links TRBV5-6 to TRBJ2-5; 13 bases fit TRBD2. Losses at the gene ends were 5 bases for V and 13 bases for J; bases not matched to a gene: 8. Germline values: CDR1 SGHDT, CDR2 YYEEEE. The CDR3 is made up of 13 amino acids. The CDR3 sequence is CASSPGTSGIRYF. The CDR3 DNA is TGTGCCAGCAGTCCCGGGACTAGCGGGATCCGGTACTTC. The whole variable domain, remainder taken from reference TRBV5-6 and TRBJ2-5, is DAGVTQSPTHLIKTRGQQVTLRCSPKSGHDTVSWYQQALGQGPQFIFQYYEEEERQRGNFPDRFSGHQFPNYSSELNVNALLLGDSALYLCASSPGTSGIRYFGPGTRLLVL.

This clone is a singleton in its sample. The chain couples TRBV30 to TRBJ2-7; perhaps TRBD2 as D (6 bases). This CDR3 has 12 amino acids. Trimming removed 4 bases at V and 0 bases at J, with 7 bases between. The germline V gene has CDR1 GTSNPN and CDR2 SVGIG (reference sequence). CDR3 sequence reads: CAWTGVSYEQYF. The CDR3, as DNA: TGTGCCTGGACGGGGGTCTCCTACGAGCAGTACTTC.

The gene calls are TRBV7-9 and TRBJ1-1, with D perhaps TRBD1 (6 bases). V lost 4 bases and J 6 bases, leaving 15 bases between the germline ends. CDR1 is SEHNR and CDR2 is FQNEAQ in the germline V gene (reference sequence). The CDR3 contains 14 residues. CDR3 sequence: CASSYYREGSEAFF. The CDR3 bases are TGTGCCAGCAGCTACTACAGGGAAGGTTCTGAAGCTTTCTTT.

Comment on this clone: One end of the junction is discordant with germline, which a read error may explain. The V call is TRBV7-9, the J call TRBJ1-1; no clear D gene. The CDR3 runs to 12 residues. Looked up from germline, CDR1 is SEHNR and CDR2 is FQNEAQ (reference sequence). The CDR3 reads CSSQWREAEAFF. CDR3 bases: TGTTCCAGCCAGTGGAGGGAGGCTGAAGCTTTCTTT.

This chain joins TRBV5-1 and TRBJ2-7, with 9 bases lining up with TRBD2. Germline assignment: CDR1 SGHRS and CDR2 YFSETQ. CDR3 length: 15 amino acids. J lost 4 bases, V lost 2 bases, and 7 bases had no gene match. The CDR3: CASSLASGEVYEQYF. For the CDR3, the DNA is TGCGCCAGCAGCTTAGCTAGCGGGGAGGTTTACGAGCAGTACTTC. Full variable domain (missing parts from reference TRBV5-1 and TRBJ2-7): KAGVTQTPRYLIKTRGQQVTLSCSPISGHRSVSWYQQTPGQGLQFLFEYFSETQRNKGNFPGRFSGRQFSNSRSEMNVSTLELGDSALYLCASSLASGEVYEQYFGPGTRLTVT.

This sequence joins TRBV10-3 and TRBJ2-7; 11 nucleotides align to TRBD2. The CDR3 is 16 residues long. Trimming took 3 bases from V and 0 from J; bases not matched to a gene: 4. CDR1 and CDR2 (germline): ENHRY, SYGVKD. CDR3 DNA sequence: TGTGCCATCAGTGACCTTACTAGCGGGAGCTCCTACGAGCAGTACTTC. Amino acid sequence: CAISDLTSGSSYEQYF.

The chain is built from TRBV5-1 and TRBJ2-2; possible D gene TRBD2, 5 bases. This CDR3 region has 14 residues. Germline CDR1 and CDR2: SGHRS and YFSETQ. Trimming left V 0 bases short and J 3 bases short, with 6 bases between. The CDR3 reads CASSLAGDTGELFF. CDR3 DNA: TGCGCCAGCAGCTTGGCCGGGGACACCGGGGAGCTGTTTTTT.

This chain links TRBV28 with TRBJ1-3; the D gene is possibly TRBD1 (5 bases). The CDR3 is 16 residues long. The germline V and J ends were trimmed by 6 bases and 0 bases, with 15 bases remaining between them. The germline V gene encodes CDR1 MDHEN and CDR2 SYDVKM. CDR3 sequence (DNA): TGTGCCAGCAGAGTCACAGGCGTGCCCTCTGGAAACACCATATATTTT. Encoded protein: CASRVTGVPSGNTIYF.

Only a few counts were recorded for this clone. As DNA, the CDR3 is TGCAGCGTTGAAGCACAGATGAACACTGAAGCTTTCTTT. Translation: CSVEAQMNTEAFF. The chain carries TRBV29-1 and TRBJ1-1, with unresolved D. Trimming took off 1 base at V and 0 bases at J, with 6 bases between the two ends. Germline V gene sequence: CDR1 SQVTM, CDR2 ANQGSEA. The CDR3 runs 13 residues.

The chain employs TRBV28 and TRBJ2-7, with D unresolved. The CDR3 sequence is 13 residues long. V lost 4 bases to trimming and J lost 5 bases, with 12 bases between them. From germline, CDR1 is MDHEN and CDR2 SYDVKM. This CDR3 is CASSSAQNDEQYF. The CDR3 DNA reads TGTGCCAGCAGTTCGGCACAGAACGACGAGCAGTACTTC.

The sample holds one count of this clone. Other nucleotide sequences in the sample specify the same CDR3. This chain links TRBV4-1 with TRBJ1-5; D is undetermined. From germline, CDR1 is MGHRA and CDR2 YSYEKL. V lost 0 bases and J 5 bases, leaving 14 bases between the germline ends. This CDR3 has 16 residues. CDR3 region: CASSQEGQGGYQPQHF. CDR3 nucleotides: TGCGCCAGCAGCCAAGAAGGTCAAGGCGGGTATCAGCCCCAGCATTTT.

The J gene is TRBJ2-1, the V gene TRBV5-1, with D perhaps TRBD2 (7 bases). CDR1 and CDR2 from the germline V gene are SGHRS and YFSETQ. This CDR3 region has 15 residues. The V gene lost 8 bases and the J gene lost 0 bases, with 15 bases spanning the gap. CDR3 sequence reads: CASSLGGGSYNEQFF. The CDR3 DNA reads as TGCGCCAGTTCACTGGGAGGGGGCTCCTACAATGAGCAGTTCTTC.

The chain recombines TRBV7-2 with TRBJ2-7, with 13 bases lining up with TRBD2. The junction had 8 bases not matched to a gene; V was cut back by 5 bases and J by 7 bases. CDR3 length equals 15 residues. Germline CDR1 SGHTA, CDR2 FQGNSA. CDR3 coding DNA: TGTGCCAGCAGCAAACTAGCGGGAGGGCCGGGGGAGCAGTACTTC. This gives the protein CASSKLAGGPGEQYF. The full variable domain, with the rest looked up from reference TRBV7-2 and TRBJ2-7, is GAGVSQSPSNKVTEKGKDVELRCDPISGHTALYWYRQSLGQGLEFLIYFQGNSAPDKSGLPSDRFSAERTGGSVSTLTIQRTQQEDSAVYLCASSKLAGGPGEQYFGPGTRLTVT.

J is TRBJ2-4 and V is TRBV7-8; TRBD2 agrees at 11 bases. CDR1 is SGHVS, CDR2 FQNEAQ, per germline. The V gene end was trimmed by 5 bases and the J gene end by 0 bases; junction bases not matched to a gene: 9. The CDR3 sequence is 18 residues long. DNA for the CDR3: TGTGCCAGCAGCCCCAGGGGACTAGCGGCTTTAGCCAAAAACATTCAGTACTTC. Its protein is CASSPRGLAALAKNIQYF.

V and J are TRBV12-2 and TRBJ2-1; the table calls TRBD2, which could not be checked here. TRBV12-2 is assigned pseudogene status. The CDR3 sequence is 16 residues long. CDR3 in amino acids: CASRFHWGDPINEQFF. The CDR3 nucleotides read TGTGCAAGTCGCTTCCATTGGGGAGACCCCATCAATGAGCAGTTCTTC.

V and J are TRBV7-9 and TRBJ2-1, with 9 positions matching TRBD1. The CDR3 is made up of 14 amino acids. Germline CDR1 and CDR2: SEHNR and FQNEAQ (reference sequence). After removal of 4 bases from V and 8 bases from J, the junction contained 6 bases not matched to a gene. The CDR3 DNA sequence: TGTGCCAGCAGCTGGGGACAGGGAGGGGATGAGCAGTTCTTC. It translates to CASSWGQGGDEQFF. The full variable domain, completed using reference TRBV7-9 and TRBJ2-1, is DTGVSQNPRHKITKRGQNVTFRCDPISEHNRLYWYRQTLGQGPEFLTYFQNEAQLEKSRLLSDRFSAERPKGSFSTLEIQRTEQGDSAMYLCASSWGQGGDEQFFGPGTRLTVL.

The CDR3 nucleotides read TGTGCCAGCAGTATCATCCGGGCTAGCGGGAGCAATGAGCAGTTCTTC. Translation gives CASSIIRASGSNEQFF. This chain uses TRBV27 with TRBJ2-1; TRBD2 agrees at 10 bases. CDR3 length: 16 residues. From germline, CDR1 is MNHEY and CDR2 SMNVEV (reference sequence). V shed 5 bases, J shed 6 bases, and the junction held 10 bases outside the gene matches.

The sample holds one count of this clone. J is TRBJ2-7 and V is TRBV29-1; 7 bases match TRBD1. CDR1 and CDR2 from the germline V gene are SQVTM and ANQGSEA. After removal of 0 bases from V and 7 bases from J, the junction contained 15 bases not matched to a gene. The CDR3 covers 16 residues. The CDR3 sequence is CSVEDPSGQRHREQYF. CDR3 bases: TGCAGCGTTGAAGATCCGTCGGGACAGCGACACCGGGAGCAGTACTTC.